These 9 T cell receptor beta chains were sequenced from one sample in a study of shared clonotypes between healthy human individuals. The naive CD8 population came from CD45RO-negative cells selected for CCR7, without terminally differentiated effector memory CD45RA+ cells. Clones were read by immunoSEQ multiplex PCR, and TCRdb kept only the in-frame ones, dropping some. The table records roughly 2.1 million clones, around 93% of them present only once. Sequencing used naive CD8+ T cells from PBMCs. Every receptor here comes from a man aged 18 to 30 in good health. Some clones in this sample may be carry-over from other donors' samples.

This chain connects TRBV10-2 to TRBJ2-5; 9 positions agree with TRBD1. The CDR3 consists of 15 residues. Germline CDR1 WSHSY, CDR2 SAAADI. The V segment lost 2 bases and the J segment 1 base; nucleotides outside the gene matches: 2. CDR3 sequence reads: CASSEPDRGQETQYF. DNA of the CDR3: TGCGCCAGCAGTGAGCCGGACAGGGGCCAAGAGACCCAGTACTTC.

A note on this clone: Other DNA variants within this sample encode the same CDR3. The V call is TRBV6-5, the J call TRBJ1-2; tentative D call: TRBD1 (6 bases). Germline CDR1 reads MNHEY; CDR2 reads SVGAGI. With 2 bases removed from V and 6 bases from J, the gap between germline ends came to 10 bases. The CDR3 length is 13 residues. The CDR3 sequence is CASSYGGGDGYTF. The CDR3 nucleotides are TGTGCCAGCAGTTACGGCGGGGGCGATGGCTACACCTTC.

The chain joins TRBV5-4 to TRBJ1-2, with a tentative D call TRBD1 (5 bases). CDR3 length: 13 residues. Germline CDR1 SGHNT, CDR2 YYREEE (reference sequence). Trimming removed 6 bases at V and 2 bases at J, with 11 bases between. CDR3: CASTARDNYGYTF. CDR3 bases: TGTGCCAGCACCGCCCGGGACAACTATGGCTACACCTTC.

Regarding this clone: This CDR3 is also generated by other DNA sequences in the sample. The J gene is TRBJ2-7, the V gene TRBV7-2, with TRBD2 matching 10 bases. V gave up 2 bases and J gave up 4 bases; unmatched junction bases: 5. The germline gives CDR1 SGHTA, CDR2 FQGNSA. The CDR3 is 15 residues long. CDR3 residues: CASSLTPSGSYEQYF. The CDR3 DNA reads TGTGCCAGCAGCTTAACTCCTAGCGGGAGTTACGAGCAGTACTTC.

The chain recombines TRBV27 with TRBJ2-7; D perhaps matches TRBD2 (5 bases). The germline gives CDR1 MNHEY, CDR2 SMNVEV (reference sequence). The CDR3 sequence is 13 residues long. The V end was cut by 6 bases, the J end by 2 bases, with 11 bases between. Written as DNA, the CDR3 is TGTGCCAGCAGCTCTCTGAGGGCCTACGAGCAGTACTTC. It yields the protein CASSSLRAYEQYF.

The chain couples TRBV4-3 to TRBJ2-7; 11 bases are a match to TRBD2. Germline V gene lookup returns CDR1 LGHNA and CDR2 YSLEER. The V and J ends lost 4 bases and 4 bases, in that order; junction bases with no gene match: 9. CDR3 length: 16 amino acids. CDR3 in DNA: TGCGCCAGCAGCCTCGCACTAGCGGGAGTTGGGTACGAGCAGTACTTC. Its translation: CASSLALAGVGYEQYF.

This sequence joins TRBV11-2 and TRBJ1-4; D remains unclear. The germline gives CDR1 SGHAT, CDR2 FQNNGV. This CDR3 comprises 15 residues. V gave up 1 base and J gave up 8 bases, with 14 bases separating them. CDR3 amino acids: CASSLGGRYGEKLFF. CDR3 sequence (DNA): TGTGCCAGCAGCTTAGGAGGGAGGTATGGGGAAAAACTGTTTTTT.

For the CDR3, the DNA is TGTGCCAGCAGTGAAGCTGTTGGGCTCGAAGCTTTCTTT. Protein sequence: CASSEAVGLEAFF. J is TRBJ1-1 and V is TRBV6-1; D is unclear. Trimming took off 0 bases at V and 8 bases at J, with 10 bases between the two ends. This CDR3 is built from 13 residues. CDR1 is MNHNS and CDR2 is SASEGT in the germline V gene.

The chain joins TRBV30 to TRBJ2-1; 14 positions agree with TRBD2. V lost 5 bases and J lost 8; bases outside the gene matches: 5. This CDR3 spans 14 amino acids. Germline assignment: CDR1 GTSNPN and CDR2 SVGIG (reference sequence). The CDR3 bases are TGTGCCTGGGGGACTAGCGGGAGTTGGGATGAGCAGTTCTTC. Protein product: CAWGTSGSWDEQFF.